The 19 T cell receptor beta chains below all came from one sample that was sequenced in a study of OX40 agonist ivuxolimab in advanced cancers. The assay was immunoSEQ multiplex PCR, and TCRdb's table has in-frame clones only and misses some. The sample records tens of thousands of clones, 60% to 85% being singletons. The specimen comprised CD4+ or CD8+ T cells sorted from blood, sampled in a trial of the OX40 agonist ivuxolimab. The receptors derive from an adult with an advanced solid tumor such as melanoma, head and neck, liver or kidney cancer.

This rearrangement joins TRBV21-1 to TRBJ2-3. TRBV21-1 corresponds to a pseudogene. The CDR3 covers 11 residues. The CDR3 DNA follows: TGTGCCAGCAGCCCTCCGAATACGCAGTATTTT. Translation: CASSPPNTQYF.

CDR3 region: CASSSYGPDNEQFF. DNA of the CDR3: TGTGCCAGCAGCTCCTACGGACCGGACAATGAGCAGTTCTTC. The chain recombines TRBV7-2 with TRBJ2-1; D call uncertain. V shed 4 bases and J shed 5 bases, with 12 bases lying between them. Per the germline V gene, CDR1 is SGHTA and CDR2 is FQGNSA. This CDR3 has 14 amino acids.

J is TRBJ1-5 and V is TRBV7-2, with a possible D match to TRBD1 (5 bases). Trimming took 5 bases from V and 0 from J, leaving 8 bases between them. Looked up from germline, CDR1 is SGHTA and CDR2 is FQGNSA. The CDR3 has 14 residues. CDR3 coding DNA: TGTGCCAGCAGCCGGGACGGTAGCAATCAGCCCCAGCATTTT. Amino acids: CASSRDGSNQPQHF.

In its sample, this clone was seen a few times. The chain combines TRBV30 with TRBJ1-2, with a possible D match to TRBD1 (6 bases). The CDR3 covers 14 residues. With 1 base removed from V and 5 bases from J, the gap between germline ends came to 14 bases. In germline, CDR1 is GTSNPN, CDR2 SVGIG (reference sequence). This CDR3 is CAWSEDSTDYGYTF. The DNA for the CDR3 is TGTGCCTGGAGTGAGGACAGCACCGATTATGGCTACACCTTC.

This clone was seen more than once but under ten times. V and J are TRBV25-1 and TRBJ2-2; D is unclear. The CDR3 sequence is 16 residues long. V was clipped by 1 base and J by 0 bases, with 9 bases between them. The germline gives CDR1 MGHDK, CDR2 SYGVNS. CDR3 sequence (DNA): TGTGCCAGCAGTGAATGGGTCACTTCGAACACCGGGGAGCTGTTTTTT. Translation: CASSEWVTSNTGELFF.

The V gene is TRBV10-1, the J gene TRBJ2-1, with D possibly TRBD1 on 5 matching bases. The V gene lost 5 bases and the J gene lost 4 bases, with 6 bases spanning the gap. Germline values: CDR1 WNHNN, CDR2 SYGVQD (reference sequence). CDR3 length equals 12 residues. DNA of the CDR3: TGCGCCAGCAGTCCAGGGTACAATGAGCAGTTCTTC. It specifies CASSPGYNEQFF.

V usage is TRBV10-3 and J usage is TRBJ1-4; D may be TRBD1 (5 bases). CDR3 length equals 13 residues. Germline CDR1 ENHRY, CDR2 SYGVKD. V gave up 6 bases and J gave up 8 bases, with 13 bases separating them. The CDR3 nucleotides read TGTGCCATCAGAGGGGATGTGAGGGAAAAACTGTTTTTT. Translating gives CAIRGDVREKLFF.

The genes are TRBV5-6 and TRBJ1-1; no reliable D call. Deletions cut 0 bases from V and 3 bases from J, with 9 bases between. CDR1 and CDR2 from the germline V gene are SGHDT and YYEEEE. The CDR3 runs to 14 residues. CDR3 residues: CASSLVGVDTEAFF. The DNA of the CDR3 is TGTGCCAGCAGCTTGGTTGGGGTTGACACTGAAGCTTTCTTT.

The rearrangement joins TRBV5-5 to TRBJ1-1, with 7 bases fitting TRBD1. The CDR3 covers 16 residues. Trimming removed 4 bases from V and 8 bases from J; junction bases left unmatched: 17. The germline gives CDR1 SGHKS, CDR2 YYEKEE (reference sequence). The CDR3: CASSPYRGGGSTEAFF. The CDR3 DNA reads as TGTGCCAGCAGCCCCTACCGAGGAGGGGGCTCGACGGAAGCTTTCTTT.

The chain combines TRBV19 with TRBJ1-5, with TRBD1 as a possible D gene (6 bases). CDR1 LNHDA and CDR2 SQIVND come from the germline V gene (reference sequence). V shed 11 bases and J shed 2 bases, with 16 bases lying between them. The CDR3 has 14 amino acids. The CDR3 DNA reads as TGTGCCGGGGGCGTAGCGGGAGGCAATCAGCCCCAGCATTTT. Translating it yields CAGGVAGGNQPQHF.

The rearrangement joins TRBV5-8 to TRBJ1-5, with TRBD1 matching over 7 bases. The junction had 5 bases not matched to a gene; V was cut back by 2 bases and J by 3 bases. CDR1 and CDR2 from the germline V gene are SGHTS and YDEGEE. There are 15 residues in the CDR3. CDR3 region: CASSFYRGNNQPQHF. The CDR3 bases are TGTGCCAGCAGCTTTTACAGGGGAAACAATCAGCCCCAGCATTTT.

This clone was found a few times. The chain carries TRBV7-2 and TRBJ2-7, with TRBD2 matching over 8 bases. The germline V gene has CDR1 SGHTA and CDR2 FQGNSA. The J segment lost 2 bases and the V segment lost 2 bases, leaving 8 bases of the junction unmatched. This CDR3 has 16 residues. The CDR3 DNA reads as TGTGCCAGCAGCTTAACGTTCGCGGGAGGTACCTACGAGCAGTACTTC. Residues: CASSLTFAGGTYEQYF.

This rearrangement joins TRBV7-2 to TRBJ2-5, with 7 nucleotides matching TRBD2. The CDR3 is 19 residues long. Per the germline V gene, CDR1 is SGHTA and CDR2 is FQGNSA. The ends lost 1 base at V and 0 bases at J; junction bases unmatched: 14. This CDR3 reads CASSLGRAGHRWNQETQYF. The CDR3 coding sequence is TGTGCCAGCAGCTTAGGTCGAGCGGGGCACCGGTGGAACCAAGAGACCCAGTACTTC.

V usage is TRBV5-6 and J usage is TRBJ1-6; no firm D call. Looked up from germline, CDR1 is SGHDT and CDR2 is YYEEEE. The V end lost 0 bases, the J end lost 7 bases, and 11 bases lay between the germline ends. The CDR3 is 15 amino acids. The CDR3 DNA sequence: TGTGCCAGCAGCTTGGAAGGGATTGAGAATTCACCCCTCCACTTT. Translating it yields CASSLEGIENSPLHF.

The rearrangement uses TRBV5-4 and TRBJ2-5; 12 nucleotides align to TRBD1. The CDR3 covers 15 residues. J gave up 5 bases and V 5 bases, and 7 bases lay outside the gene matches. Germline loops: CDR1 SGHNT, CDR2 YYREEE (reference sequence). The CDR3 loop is CASSRGGQGAETQYF. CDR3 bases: TGTGCCAGCAGTAGGGGGGGACAGGGGGCGGAGACCCAGTACTTC.

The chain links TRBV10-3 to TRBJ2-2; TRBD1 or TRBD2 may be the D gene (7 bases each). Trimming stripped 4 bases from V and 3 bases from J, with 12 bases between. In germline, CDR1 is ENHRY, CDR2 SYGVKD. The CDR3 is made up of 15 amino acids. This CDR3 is CAISAQGGDTGELFF. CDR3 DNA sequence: TGTGCCATCAGTGCCCAGGGGGGGGACACCGGGGAGCTGTTTTTT.

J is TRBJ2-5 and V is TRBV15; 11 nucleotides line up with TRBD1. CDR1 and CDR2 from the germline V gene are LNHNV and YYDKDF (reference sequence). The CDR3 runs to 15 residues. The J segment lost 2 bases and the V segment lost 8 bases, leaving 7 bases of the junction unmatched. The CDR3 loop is CATRGGQGEQETQYF. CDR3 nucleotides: TGTGCCACCCGGGGGGGACAGGGGGAACAAGAGACCCAGTACTTC.

For the CDR3, the DNA is TGTGCCAGCAGTTACACACAGGGGACGGGTCAGCCCCAGCATTTT. It translates to CASSYTQGTGQPQHF. The chain recombines TRBV6-5 with TRBJ1-5; 7 bases match TRBD1. V was pared by 2 bases and J by 6 bases, with 7 bases of the junction left unmatched. Germline V gene sequence: CDR1 MNHEY, CDR2 SVGAGI. This CDR3 contains 15 residues.

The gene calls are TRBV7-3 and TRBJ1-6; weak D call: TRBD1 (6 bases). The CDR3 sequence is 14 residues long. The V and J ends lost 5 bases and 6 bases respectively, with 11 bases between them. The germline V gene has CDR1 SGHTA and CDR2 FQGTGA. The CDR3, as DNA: TGTGCCAGCAGCCCAACAGGGAGTAATTCACCCCTCCACTTT. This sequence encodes CASSPTGSNSPLHF.